This T cell receptor beta chain appears in the sequencing data of a study (dated by TCRdb to the mid-2010s). With regard to the full study: Whether tumor-infiltrating Tregs in breast cancer are recruited from blood Tregs or converted in situ from other CD4+ T cell subsets was tested. General conclusions and limits of the study: In terms of TCR gene usage, tumor memory CD4+ T cells clustered together with blood and lymph node memory CD4+ cells, as well as with lymph node naive CD4+ cells. The greatest overlap of tumor-infiltrating Treg TCR alpha and beta sequences was observed with tumor naive CD4+ T cells, followed by blood naive CD4+ T cells. Rather than covering whole repertoires, validation in the larger cohort was restricted to a single TCR beta V-J rearrangement.

Full-length TCR variable regions were amplified by 5' RACE PCR with constant-region reverse primers, and semi-nested PCR with Nested Universal Primer A was subsequently performed. The ReliaPrep RNA Cell Miniprep System was used to extract total RNA, which was then reverse transcribed into 5'RACE-ready cDNA with the SMARTer RACE 5'/3' Kit. Multiplex adaptors were used to barcode full-length TCR alpha and beta libraries, and the barcoded libraries were sequenced on an Illumina MiSeq. The source study handled its data this way. Sequencing data were pooled across the five patients for each of nine subset-tissue groups and compared by unsupervised clustering of TCR gene usage. The Morisita-Horn index, with shared sequences weighted by their contribution to each repertoire, was used to calculate repertoire similarity. The raw public reads went through TCRdb reprocessing: fastp at Q25, MiXCR clone calling, in-frame beta chains kept. CDR3 protein sequences are deduplicated, and each keeps its most common genes and DNA. The V and J calls here are based on TCRdb, not the publication. The sample yields about 50,000 distinct CDR3 sequences; around 26% were counted once. Roughly 2% of the sample goes to the ten largest clones.

There are 13 amino acids in the CDR3, from cysteine to phenylalanine inclusive. Solely the CDR3 DNA is kept, with 39 bases framed from the first base. CDR1 and CDR2 are read off the germline V gene (reference sequence) as SSHAT and FNYEAQ. The Miltenyi Naive CD4+ T Cell Isolation kit was used to purify naive CD4+ T cells, and CD25 microbeads were used to remove Tregs. Tregs, naive and memory CD4+ T cells from tumor, blood and ipsilateral draining lymph nodes of roughly 5 breast cancer patients underwent full-length TCR alpha and beta sequencing. Ficoll density gradient centrifugation was used to isolate mononuclear cells from either lymph nodes or 50 ml of peripheral blood. Sorted cell populations were confirmed by FACS to exceed 90% purity. There are many counts of this clonotype. The target of this receptor is not known. A read error may account for a junction end that differs from germline.

Material for sequencing was naive CD4+ T cells sorted from blood. Sample cell subset or site, as interpreted from the label and publication: naive CD4+ T cells, CD4+CD45RA+CD25-. The rearrangement joined TRBV7-7 to TRBJ2-1; TRBD2 is a weak D gene call, 6 bases matching. The clonotype was recovered from a female donor with breast cancer. CDR3 loop: CASSPGGYNEQFF. The nucleotides are TGTGCTAGCAGCCCCGGGGGTTACAATGAGCAGTTCTTC.